The rows below give T cell receptor beta chains drawn from one sample of a study of CD8 T cells in Susac syndrome. Using its own MiXCR run on the immunoSEQ multiplex PCR reads, TCRdb lists one record per CDR3 protein. The sample has roughly 200,000 distinct CDR3 sequences, just under 95% seen once; the top ten hold around 0.11%. Sequenced material: CD4+ T cells from PBMCs. The receptor source for this set is a human donor in good health. Both conserved end residues are part of each CDR3. Fields, in order: V gene, CDR3 length, D gene, J gene, clone size, CDR3 protein, CDR3 DNA. D genes are given only for firm matches. Rows give clone size only sometimes, using once, few, many, or a class for an expanded clone.

TRBV20-1,10,-,TRBJ1-2,-,CSASGRGYTF,TGCAGTGCCTCAGGACGTGGCTACACCTTC
TRBV20-1,13,-,TRBJ2-5,-,CSAAAPTTGTQYF,TGCAGTGCTGCAGCTCCCACCACGGGGACCCAGTACTTC
TRBV30,14,-,TRBJ2-3,-,CAWSPTTFTDTQYF,TGTGCCTGGAGTCCTACTACCTTCACAGATACGCAGTATTTT
TRBV29-1,13,TRBD2,TRBJ2-1,-,CSALGRGGNEQFF,TGCAGCGCCCTAGGGCGGGGGGGGAATGAGCAGTTCTTC
TRBV30,15,-,TRBJ1-1,-,CAWSPVGSLNTEAFF,TGTGCCTGGAGTCCCGTTGGGTCTTTGAACACTGAAGCTTTCTTT
TRBV30,13,TRBD1,TRBJ2-3,-,CAWTAGTGDTQYF,TGTGCCTGGACAGCCGGGACAGGAGATACGCAGTATTTT
TRBV12-3/TRBV12-4,13,-,TRBJ2-7,-,CASSRADPNEQYF,TGTGCCAGCAGTCGGGCGGACCCGAACGAGCAGTACTTC
TRBV19,14,-,TRBJ2-1,-,CASSRGFTYNEQFF,TGTGCCAGTTCTCGAGGGTTTACCTACAATGAGCAGTTCTTC
TRBV15,13,-,TRBJ1-5,-,CATSSGIGQPQHF,TGTGCCACCAGCAGCGGAATTGGTCAGCCCCAGCATTTT
TRBV28,16,TRBD1,TRBJ2-7,-,CASRTRGGQGTYEQYF,TGTGCCAGCAGAACCCGCGGGGGACAGGGGACCTACGAGCAGTACTTC
TRBV29-1,16,TRBD2,TRBJ2-1,-,CSVVTGGGRNYNEQFF,TGCAGCGTTGTTACAGGCGGGGGTCGAAACTACAATGAGCAGTTCTTC
TRBV20-1,14,-,TRBJ2-5,-,CSARDTRGQETQYF,TGCAGTGCTAGAGATACGCGGGGACAAGAGACCCAGTACTTC
TRBV29-1,14,TRBD1,TRBJ2-3,-,CSVRDRVSPDTQYF,TGCAGCGTTAGGGACAGGGTCAGTCCAGATACGCAGTATTTT
TRBV7-9,14,TRBD1,TRBJ2-7,-,CASSLGQGLYEQYF,TGTGCCAGCAGCTTAGGACAGGGGCTGTACGAGCAGTACTTC
TRBV29-1,15,-,TRBJ2-1,-,CSVLSGTLEGNEQFF,TGCAGCGTTCTCTCCGGGACGCTGGAGGGGAATGAGCAGTTCTTC
TRBV4-3,17,TRBD2,TRBJ2-3,-,CASSQPPGLAGTDTQYF,TGCGCCAGCAGCCAACCACCGGGACTAGCGGGCACAGATACGCAGTATTTT
TRBV7-9,15,-,TRBJ2-1,-,CASSSPIPPLGEQFF,TGTGCCAGCAGCTCCCCAATCCCCCCGTTAGGAGAGCAGTTCTTC
TRBV20-1,15,TRBD2,TRBJ2-2,-,CSASGTSGRAGELFF,TGCAGTGCTAGCGGGACTAGCGGGAGGGCCGGGGAGCTGTTTTTT
TRBV30,13,-,TRBJ1-5,-,CAWSVTGFQPQHF,TGTGCCTGGAGTGTAACAGGGTTTCAGCCCCAGCATTTT
TRBV9,14,-,TRBJ1-1,-,CASSVGQTNTEAFF,TGTGCCAGCAGCGTAGGACAGACGAACACTGAAGCTTTCTTT
TRBV27,14,-,TRBJ2-2,-,CASRSRGSTGELFF,TGTGCCAGCCGCTCAAGGGGAAGCACCGGGGAGCTGTTTTTT
TRBV5-1,13,TRBD1,TRBJ2-3,-,CASRQGASDTQYF,TGCGCCAGCAGGCAGGGGGCGTCGGATACGCAGTATTTT
TRBV11-1,16,TRBD2,TRBJ2-1,-,CASSPTGTRRSGEQFF,TGTGCCAGCAGCCCAACCGGGACTAGGAGGAGCGGTGAGCAGTTCTTC
TRBV9,13,-,TRBJ2-1,-,CASSVAAADEQFF,TGTGCCAGCAGCGTAGCAGCAGCGGATGAGCAGTTCTTC
TRBV6-2/TRBV6-3,15,-,TRBJ2-7,-,CASSYLSGNSYEQYF,TGTGCCAGCAGTTACTTATCCGGGAACTCCTACGAGCAGTACTTC
TRBV18,16,TRBD1,TRBJ1-2,-,CASSPIGTEANYGYTF,TGTGCCAGCTCACCGATCGGGACAGAAGCTAACTATGGCTACACCTTC
TRBV7-2,15,-,TRBJ2-5,-,CASSLRGGQQETQYF,TGTGCCAGCAGCTTAAGGGGAGGCCAGCAAGAGACCCAGTACTTC
TRBV20-1,15,TRBD1,TRBJ1-1,-,CSALGQGAWNTEAFF,TGCAGTGCTCTCGGACAGGGAGCTTGGAACACTGAAGCTTTCTTT
TRBV6-5,15,TRBD1,TRBJ2-7,-,CASSYANRQGYEQYF,TGTGCCAGCAGTTACGCTAATAGACAGGGCTACGAGCAGTACTTC
TRBV7-9,18,TRBD2,TRBJ2-1,once,CASSLDRLAGVVHNEQFF,TGTGCCAGCAGCTTAGATCGTCTAGCGGGAGTAGTCCACAATGAGCAGTTCTTC
TRBV29-1,14,TRBD1,TRBJ1-2,-,CSVLATGGNYGYTF,TGCAGCGTTTTGGCGACAGGGGGGAACTATGGCTACACCTTC
TRBV20-1,14,TRBD1,TRBJ2-5,-,CSARPGQGVETQYF,TGCAGTGCTAGGCCGGGACAGGGTGTGGAGACCCAGTACTTC
TRBV13,18,TRBD2,TRBJ2-2,-,CASSLRWLGLANNGELFF,TGTGCCAGCAGCTTACGCTGGTTGGGACTAGCGAATAACGGGGAGCTGTTTTTT
TRBV3-1,13,-,TRBJ1-2,-,CASSHTKNYGYTF,TGTGCCAGCAGCCACACCAAGAACTATGGCTACACCTTC
TRBV3-1,15,TRBD2,TRBJ2-1,-,CASSQGPGGLNEQFF,TGTGCCAGCAGCCAAGGACCGGGAGGGCTCAATGAGCAGTTCTTC
TRBV12-3/TRBV12-4,13,-,TRBJ2-1,-,CASSRTDYNEQFF,TGTGCCAGCAGTCGGACAGACTACAATGAGCAGTTCTTC
TRBV24-1,15,TRBD2,TRBJ2-3,-,CATGWTSGKTDTQYF,TGTGCCACCGGATGGACTAGCGGGAAAACAGATACGCAGTATTTT
TRBV2,12,-,TRBJ1-5,-,CASGWGNQPQHF,TGTGCCAGCGGATGGGGCAATCAGCCCCAGCATTTT
TRBV14,14,-,TRBJ2-1,-,CASSQVEPPDEQFF,TGTGCCAGCAGCCAAGTGGAACCTCCTGATGAGCAGTTCTTC
TRBV28,16,TRBD1,TRBJ2-1,once,CASTLEGARSYNEQFF,TGTGCCAGCACCTTAGAGGGGGCTCGCTCCTACAATGAGCAGTTCTTC
TRBV7-2,14,TRBD1,TRBJ2-7,-,CASSLRDRDGEQYF,TGTGCCAGCAGCTTACGGGACAGGGATGGCGAGCAGTACTTC